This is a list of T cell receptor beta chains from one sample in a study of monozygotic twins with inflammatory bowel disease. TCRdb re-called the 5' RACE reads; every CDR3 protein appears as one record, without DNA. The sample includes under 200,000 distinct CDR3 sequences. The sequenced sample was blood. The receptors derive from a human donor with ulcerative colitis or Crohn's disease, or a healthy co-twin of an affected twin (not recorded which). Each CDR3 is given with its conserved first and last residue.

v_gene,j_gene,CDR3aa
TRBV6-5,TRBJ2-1,CASRSTSGTGSYNEQFF
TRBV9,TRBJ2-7,CASSVERDPREQYF
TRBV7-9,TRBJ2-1,CASIGTLGEQFF
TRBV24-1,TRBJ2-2,CATSGRTGLNTGELFF
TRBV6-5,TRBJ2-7,CASRGGSYEQYF
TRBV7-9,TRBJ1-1,CASIGRTTEAFF
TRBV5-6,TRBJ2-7,CASSLDLAASYEQYF
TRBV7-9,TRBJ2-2,CASSLSLAKVVRELFF
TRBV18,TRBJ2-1,CASSPTPPRSSYNEQFF
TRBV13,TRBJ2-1,CASSLVPEDKNNEQFF
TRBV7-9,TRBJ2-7,CASSRGGKSSYEQYF
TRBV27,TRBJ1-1,CASSLVGVNTEAFF
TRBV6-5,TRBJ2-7,CASSYSYRTYEQYF
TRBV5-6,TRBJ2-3,CASSFRRLGHTDTQYF
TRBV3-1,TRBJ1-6,CASSPGTGASPLHF
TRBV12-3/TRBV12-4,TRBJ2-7,CASRTSGRAYEQYF
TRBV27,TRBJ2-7,CASSLVGAYEQYF
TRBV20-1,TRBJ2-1,CSARHYSGSHINEQFF